What follows are 32 T cell receptor beta chains derived from one specimen sequenced in a study of Graves' ophthalmopathy and Graves' hyperthyroidism. From RNA, the CDR3 regions of TCR beta chains were amplified and sequenced. HTBI primers were employed in first-round RT-PCR, then a second-round multiplex PCR followed. TCRdb processed the multiplex PCR reads anew with MiXCR; each CDR3 protein has one entry. The sample has about 660,000 distinct CDR3 sequences; about 38% are singletons. The sequenced material came from peripheral blood. Receptors originate from an adult man with Graves' ophthalmopathy.

This clonotype was observed at least ten times. This sequence joins TRBV20-1 and TRBJ1-5, with 8 bases that match TRBD1. The germline V gene encodes CDR1 DFQATT and CDR2 SNEGSKA (reference sequence). Germline trimming cut 1 base from V and 4 bases from J; bases unmatched to any gene: 9. The CDR3 is made up of 16 amino acids. The CDR3, as DNA: TGCAGTGCTAGAGCCCAGGGGGCGTCGTGGAATCAGCCCCAGCATTTT. Translating gives CSARAQGASWNQPQHF.

In the case of this clonotype: The CDR3 does not end in the conserved phenylalanine or tryptophan, so this is likely a read error. The limits of the CDR3 on the DNA are not certain, so only TCRdb's listed CDR3 is given. V is TRBV27 and J is TRBJ1-2. CDR1 MNHEY and CDR2 SMNVEV come from the germline V gene (reference sequence). The CDR3 is 14 amino acids in total, end residues counted. The CDR3 loop reads CASRPGLAFMATQS.

This clonotype was found once. This may arise from a read error, as a much more abundant clone is one base away. The chain links TRBV2 to TRBJ2-5, with 10 bases that match TRBD1. CDR1 is SNHLY, CDR2 FYNNEI, per germline. The CDR3 extends over 14 amino acids. In DNA, the CDR3 is TGTGCCGGCAGTCGGACAGGGGGTTTTGAGACCCAGTACTTC. Its protein is CAGSRTGGFETQYF.

The V call is TRBV25-1, the J call TRBJ2-5; D is perhaps TRBD1 or TRBD2 (6 bases each). The ends were cut back, 11 bases at V and 5 bases at J, with 24 bases in the middle. CDR1 and CDR2 (germline): MGHDK, SYGVNS. The CDR3 sequence is 15 residues long. The CDR3 reads CAGIGGGPRAETQYF. The CDR3 DNA sequence: TGTGCCGGCATAGGAGGGGGGCCCCGGGCGGAGACCCAGTACTTC. Full variable domain (missing parts from reference TRBV25-1 and TRBJ2-5): EADIYQTPRYLVIGTGKKITLECSQTMGHDKMYWYQQDPGMELHLIHYSYGVNSTEKGDLSSESTVSRIRTEHFPLTLESARPSHTSQYLCAGIGGGPRAETQYFGPGTRLLVL.

At least ten counts were recorded for this clonotype. The genes are TRBV9 and TRBJ2-5, with D possibly matching TRBD1 (6 bases). The V end was cut by 0 bases, the J end by 2 bases, with 11 bases between. The CDR3 has 15 residues. CDR1 and CDR2 from the germline V gene are SGDLS and YYNGEE. Written as DNA, the CDR3 is TGTGCCAGCAGCGTAGCCTCCGGGACACAAGAGACCCAGTACTTC. It translates to CASSVASGTQETQYF.

In the case of this clonotype: The CDR3 carries no conserved terminal phenylalanine or tryptophan, so it likely arises from a read error. This chain uses TRBV20-1 with TRBJ2-6, with 9 bases fitting TRBD1. There are 13 residues in the CDR3. Per germline, CDR1 DFQATT and CDR2 SNEGSKA (reference sequence). Trimming took 6 bases from V and 9 from J; bases not matched to a gene: 6. CDR3 in DNA: TGCAGTGCCGGGACAGGGTGGGTCAACGTCCTGACTTCC. Protein sequence: CSAGTGWVNVLTS.

V is TRBV9 and J is TRBJ2-6, with D perhaps TRBD1 (6 bases). The CDR3 has 16 amino acids. Germline assignment: CDR1 SGDLS and CDR2 YYNGEE. The V end was cut by 2 bases, the J end by 4 bases, with 13 bases between. The CDR3 loop is CASSVNSDRGANVLTF. CDR3 in DNA: TGTGCCAGCAGCGTGAATTCAGACAGGGGGGCCAACGTCCTGACTTTC.

Of note for this clonotype: A read error may account for a junction end that differs from germline. This chain connects TRBV11-2 to TRBJ2-7; a weak D match, TRBD1 (6 bases). This CDR3 has 16 amino acids. Germline V gene lookup returns CDR1 SGHAT and CDR2 FQNNGV. The CDR3 spells CASSPHIDRSSYEQYF. The CDR3 region has the DNA TGCGCCAGCAGCCCACACATCGACAGGAGCTCCTACGAGCAGTACTTC.

The gene calls are TRBV20-1 and TRBJ1-5, with D possibly TRBD1 on 6 matching bases. Trimming took off 6 bases at V and 7 bases at J, with 16 bases between the two ends. CDR3 length: 13 residues. The V gene's germline CDR1 is DFQATT and CDR2 SNEGSKA (reference sequence). The DNA for the CDR3 is TGCAGTGCCACCGGGGGGCCGGGGCAGCCCCAGCATTTT. Translation gives CSATGGPGQPQHF.

This chain uses TRBV2 with TRBJ2-5, with a weak D call TRBD2 (5 bases). From germline, CDR1 is SNHLY and CDR2 FYNNEI. This CDR3 spans 16 amino acids. Trimming removed 6 bases at V and 1 base at J, with 18 bases between. As DNA, the CDR3 is TGTGCCAGCAGGGGAGTTCTTAGGGCTACCCAAGAGACCCAGTACTTC. Translated: CASRGVLRATQETQYF.

Ten or more counts support this clonotype. The chain has TRBV20-1 and TRBJ1-6; D possibly corresponds to TRBD1 (5 bases). Per the germline V gene, CDR1 is DFQATT and CDR2 is SNEGSKA (reference sequence). The CDR3 extends over 13 amino acids. V shed 1 base and J shed 8 bases, with 9 bases lying between them. This chain's CDR3 is CSARGTLDSPLHF. The DNA for the CDR3 is TGCAGTGCTAGAGGGACATTGGATTCACCCCTCCACTTT.

The table lists this clonotype with many counts. The rearrangement links TRBV12-3 or TRBV12-4 to TRBJ1-2; D is unclear. With 6 bases removed from V and 6 bases from J, the gap between germline ends came to 5 bases. The CDR3 has 10 residues. CDR3 loop: CASRGDGYTF. Here the CDR3 DNA reads TGTGCCAGCAGGGGAGATGGCTACACCTTC.

With respect to this clonotype: Its ends do not fully match the called genes, so a read error is possible. The rearrangement uses TRBV10-3 and TRBJ1-6; D is unresolved. Germline assignment: CDR1 ENHRY and CDR2 SYGVKD. The CDR3 length is 15 residues. CDR3 nucleotides: TGTGCCAGCAGTTCAGCGGGCTCCTATAATTCACCCCTCCACTTT. As protein: CASSSAGSYNSPLHF.

This clonotype was detected ten times or more. The V call is TRBV7-9, the J call TRBJ1-6; tentatively, D is TRBD1 (6 bases). V lost 4 bases to trimming and J lost 6 bases, with 13 bases between them. The CDR3 runs to 15 residues. In germline, CDR1 is SEHNR, CDR2 FQNEAQ (reference sequence). CDR3 DNA sequence: TGTGCCAGCAGCTCGTCGGGAGGGGGTAATTCACCCCTCCACTTT. Its translation: CASSSSGGGNSPLHF.

Notes on this clonotype: Sequence at one end of the junction differs from germline and may be a read error. CDR3 loop: CTSSFKGLNSPLHF. CDR3 DNA: TGTACCAGCAGTTTCAAGGGTCTAAATTCACCCCTCCACTTT. The gene calls are TRBV27 and TRBJ1-6; unclear D gene. Per the germline V gene, CDR1 is MNHEY and CDR2 is SMNVEV (reference sequence). The CDR3 is 14 residues long.

Of note for this clonotype: The CDR3 end shows no conserved phenylalanine or tryptophan, and so a read error is likely. The chain links TRBV15 to TRBJ1-4; maybe TRBD1 (6 bases). Germline-derived CDR1 and CDR2 are LNHNV and YYDKDF (reference sequence). V lost 2 bases and J lost 1, with 11 bases in between. The CDR3 is made up of 16 amino acids. DNA for the CDR3: TGTGCCACCAGCAGATACAGGGCGGGAACTAATGAAAAACTGTTTGTA. Its translation: CATSRYRAGTNEKLFV.

This clonotype was found once. The genes are TRBV10-2 and TRBJ2-5, with D tentatively TRBD2 (5 bases). The CDR3 contains 14 residues. V lost 4 bases, J lost 5 bases, and 14 bases lay in between. Looked up from germline, CDR1 is WSHSY and CDR2 is SAAADI. The CDR3 DNA is TGCGCCAGCAGTGGGACGGAGGCGTTGGAGACCCAGTACTTC. Amino acids: CASSGTEALETQYF.

The V and J genes are TRBV29-1 and TRBJ2-7, with D unresolved. The CDR3 sequence is 12 residues long. The germline V and J ends were trimmed by 1 base and 4 bases, with 8 bases remaining between them. Germline CDR1 and CDR2: SQVTM and ANQGSEA. The CDR3 DNA reads TGCAGCGTTGAAGGGGAAGCGTACGAGCAGTACTTC. This codes for CSVEGEAYEQYF.

The chain employs TRBV10-3 and TRBJ2-5; 9 nucleotides align to TRBD1. V lost 3 bases to trimming and J lost 5 bases; unmatched junction nucleotides: 10. The CDR3 length is 16 residues. Germline loops: CDR1 ENHRY, CDR2 SYGVKD. The CDR3 region has the DNA TGTGCCATCAGTGATGTGACAGGGGGAGCGGGGGAGACCCAGTACTTC. Protein product: CAISDVTGGAGETQYF.

The CDR3 DNA sequence: TGTGCCAGCAGCCAGACGACAGGGATTGACTATGGCTACACCTTC. It encodes CASSQTTGIDYGYTF. The chain is built from TRBV9 and TRBJ1-2, with 7 nucleotides matching TRBD1. The CDR3 is 15 amino acids. Germline assignment: CDR1 SGDLS and CDR2 YYNGEE. Germline trimming cut 4 bases from V and 3 bases from J; bases unmatched to any gene: 9.

This clonotype was found once. This CDR3 is missing its conserved last phenylalanine or tryptophan, likely due to a read error. It is unclear where the CDR3 begins or ends on the DNA, so no DNA is shown, and the CDR3 is as TCRdb lists it. The J gene is TRBJ2-5, the V gene TRBV4-1; TRBD2, as called in the table, went unchecked against the DNA. Germline values: CDR1 MGHRA, CDR2 YSYEKL. The CDR3 spans 10 residues, counting both ends. CDR3 sequence: CASSSLGLAG.

J is TRBJ1-2 and V is TRBV2, with 9 nucleotides matching TRBD1. CDR1 SNHLY and CDR2 FYNNEI come from the germline V gene. The CDR3 runs 14 residues. Trimming cost V 4 bases and J 4 bases; bases outside gene matches: 4. The CDR3 is CASSGGQGLYGYTF. The CDR3 nucleotides are TGTGCCAGCAGTGGGGGACAGGGACTCTATGGCTACACCTTC. Together with reference TRBV2 and TRBJ1-2, the CDR3 gives the full variable domain: EPEVTQTPSHQVTQMGQEVILRCVPISNHLYFYWYRQILGQKVEFLVSFYNNEISEKSEIFDDQFSVERPDGSNFTLKIRSTKLEDSAMYFCASSGGQGLYGYTFGSGTRLTVV.

This rearrangement joins TRBV7-2 to TRBJ2-2; 10 bases align to TRBD1. J was trimmed by 5 bases and V by 7 bases; bases with no gene match: 4. The CDR3 has 14 amino acids. Germline assignment: CDR1 SGHTA and CDR2 FQGNSA. CDR3 amino acids: CASTQGQGTGELFF. CDR3 coding DNA: TGTGCCAGCACCCAGGGACAGGGGACCGGGGAGCTGTTTTTT.

This clonotype was seen repeatedly, ten times or more. The chain is built from TRBV2 and TRBJ2-5, with D possibly being TRBD1 (6 bases). This CDR3 is 14 amino acids long. Germline loops: CDR1 SNHLY, CDR2 FYNNEI. Trimming stripped 5 bases from V and 5 bases from J, with 15 bases between. The CDR3 DNA is TGTGCCAGCAGTTACGAAACAGGGCGGGAGACCCAGTACTTC. Translating gives CASSYETGRETQYF.

This clonotype was picked up one time. This chain links TRBV4-3 with TRBJ2-7; TRBD1 matches at 7 bases. In germline, CDR1 is LGHNA, CDR2 YSLEER. V gave up 0 bases and J gave up 2 bases; unmatched junction bases: 16. The CDR3 has 19 amino acids. The CDR3, as DNA: TGCGCCAGCAGCCAAGATCAGAACAGGGGAGCGAGGAGGACCTACGAGCAGTACTTC. Protein product: CASSQDQNRGARRTYEQYF.

Note on this clonotype: Just one base apart from a much larger clone, this may be a read error. The V and J genes are TRBV10-3 and TRBJ1-5, with D unclear. CDR3 size: 16 residues. The V end was cut by 5 bases, the J end by 6 bases, with 20 bases between. Germline CDR1 ENHRY, CDR2 SYGVKD. As DNA, the CDR3 is TGTGCCATCAGTTACTCGAGCGCGGGGTTGGGTCAGCCCCAGCATTTT. Residues: CAISYSSAGLGQPQHF.

Comments on this clonotype: This may come from a read error, since a much larger clone is one base off. The missing conserved phenylalanine or tryptophan at the end of this CDR3 makes a read error likely. The chain is built from TRBV5-1 and TRBJ1-1; the D gene is possibly TRBD1 (5 bases). Germline loops: CDR1 SGHRS, CDR2 YFSETQ. The CDR3 has 14 residues. The germline V and J ends were trimmed by 7 bases and 3 bases, with 16 bases remaining between them. Here the CDR3 reads CASRSREWDTEAFL. Here the CDR3 DNA reads TGCGCCAGCCGGAGCAGGGAATGGGACACTGAAGCTTTCCTT.

This clonotype was found many times. The chain combines TRBV7-2 with TRBJ1-2, with unresolved D. The V and J ends lost 2 bases and 8 bases respectively, with 9 bases between them. Germline-derived CDR1 and CDR2 are SGHTA and FQGNSA. The CDR3 is 12 residues long. For the CDR3, the DNA is TGTGCCAGCAGCTTATGGGGAAGCGGCTACACCTTC. Translating gives CASSLWGSGYTF.

With respect to this clonotype: Possible read error: a much larger clone is one base away. The V and J genes are TRBV7-3 and TRBJ1-1, with a possible D match to TRBD1 (5 bases). Deletions cut 5 bases from V and 3 bases from J, with 10 bases between. Germline CDR1 reads SGHTA; CDR2 reads FQGTGA. The CDR3 runs to 13 residues. CDR3 sequence (DNA): TGTGCCAGCAGCAAGACAGATTACACTGAAGCTTTCTTT. Translated: CASSKTDYTEAFF.

V usage is TRBV29-1 and J usage is TRBJ1-2, with 10 bases fitting TRBD1. The CDR3 is made up of 12 amino acids. V lost 4 bases, J lost 7 bases, and 3 bases stayed unmatched. Germline CDR1 and CDR2: SQVTM and ANQGSEA. CDR3 sequence reads: CSVAGQGVGYTF. In nucleotides, the CDR3 is TGCAGCGTTGCTGGACAGGGGGTTGGCTACACCTTC. The full variable domain, completed using reference TRBV29-1 and TRBJ1-2, is SAVISQKPSRDICQRGTSLTIQCQVDSQVTMMFWYRQQPGQSLTLIATANQGSEATYESGFVIDKFPISRPNLTFSTLTVSNMSPEDSSIYLCSVAGQGVGYTFGSGTRLTVV.

This chain uses TRBV10-3 with TRBJ2-5; D might be TRBD2 (7 bases). Between the trimmed V and J ends, which lost 2 bases and 2 bases, there was a span of 12 bases. CDR1 and CDR2 from the germline V gene are ENHRY and SYGVKD. The CDR3 is 15 residues long. CDR3 in DNA: TGTGCCATCAGTGAGGAAGGGGGGGGACAAGAGACCCAGTACTTC. Protein product: CAISEEGGGQETQYF.

The chain couples TRBV7-8 to TRBJ2-5, with D tentatively TRBD2 (5 bases). V gave up 0 bases and J gave up 12 bases, with 11 bases separating them. Looked up from germline, CDR1 is SGHVS and CDR2 is FQNEAQ. The CDR3 runs 12 residues. The CDR3, as DNA: TGTGCCAGCAGCTTAGCGAGGGTGCCCAAGTACTTC. It is translated as CASSLARVPKYF.